The 8 T cell receptor beta chains below all came from one sample that was sequenced in a study of T cells in localized non-small cell lung cancer. This table comes from immunoSEQ multiplex PCR, and its TCRdb copy is limited to in-frame clones, with some not included. The sample holds approximately 31,000 clones, around 94% seen once. Here the sequenced sample was peripheral blood, taken before any cancer treatment. The receptors come from a woman aged 40 to 75 with stage I lung adenocarcinoma.

This clone came up once. V is TRBV2 and J is TRBJ2-3, with D possibly being TRBD1 or TRBD2 (5 bases each). Trimming shortened V by 2 bases and J by 2 bases, and 11 bases separated the two germline ends. Germline values: CDR1 SNHLY, CDR2 FYNNEI. The CDR3 is 15 amino acids. CDR3 loop: CASSEHLGDTDTQYF. The CDR3 DNA reads as TGTGCCAGCAGTGAACACTTGGGGGACACAGATACGCAGTATTTT.

This chain joins TRBV28 and TRBJ2-7, with D perhaps TRBD1 (6 bases). Germline V gene sequence: CDR1 MDHEN, CDR2 SYDVKM. The V end was cut by 5 bases, the J end by 3 bases, with 11 bases between. CDR3 length: 13 residues. The CDR3 sequence is CASSPGHHYEQYF. CDR3 sequence (DNA): TGTGCCAGCAGTCCGGGACACCACTACGAGCAGTACTTC.

V usage is TRBV9 and J usage is TRBJ1-3; D remains unclear. Germline V gene sequence: CDR1 SGDLS, CDR2 YYNGEE. The V end was cut by 0 bases, the J end by 0 bases, with 10 bases between. The CDR3 is 16 residues long. CDR3 protein: CASSVDPGFSGNTIYF. The CDR3 coding sequence is TGTGCCAGCAGCGTAGATCCGGGATTCTCTGGAAACACCATATATTTT.

J is TRBJ2-7 and V is TRBV5-1, with 9 bases lining up with TRBD1. The germline V gene encodes CDR1 SGHRS and CDR2 YFSETQ. The trim removed 6 bases at V and 7 bases at J, leaving 8 bases unmatched. CDR3 length: 13 residues. The CDR3 loop is CASMGQGLMEQYF. For the CDR3, the DNA is TGCGCCAGCATGGGACAGGGATTGATGGAGCAGTACTTC.

The CDR3 nucleotides read TGCGCCAGCAGCCAAGATTGGGCAGATACGCAGTATTTT. It is translated as CASSQDWADTQYF. The chain joins TRBV4-3 to TRBJ2-3, with D uncertain. The CDR3 has 13 amino acids. Trimming removed 0 bases from V and 4 bases from J, with 5 bases in between. The germline CDR1 and CDR2 sequences are LGHNA and YSLEER.

The J gene is TRBJ2-5, the V gene TRBV15; 7 bases map to TRBD1. The CDR3 covers 13 residues. J was trimmed by 1 base and V by 8 bases; bases with no gene match: 4. CDR1 and CDR2 (germline): LNHNV, YYDKDF (reference sequence). The CDR3 loop is CATGRGLQETQYF. In DNA, the CDR3 is TGTGCCACCGGAAGGGGGCTCCAAGAGACCCAGTACTTC. Full variable domain (outside the CDR3, taken from reference TRBV15 and TRBJ2-5): DAMVIQNPRYQVTQFGKPVTLSCSQTLNHNVMYWYQQKSSQAPKLLFHYYDKDFNNEADTPDNFQSRRPNTSFCFLDIRSPGLGDTAMYLCATGRGLQETQYFGPGTRLLVL.

The chain recombines TRBV5-5 with TRBJ1-5; D unresolved. Per the germline V gene, CDR1 is SGHKS and CDR2 is YYEKEE (reference sequence). CDR3 length: 16 residues. The V and J ends lost 4 bases and 7 bases respectively, with 21 bases between them. Here the CDR3 reads CASSPRGRTNNQPQHF. The CDR3 DNA is TGTGCCAGCAGCCCCCGCGGGCGGACGAATAACCAGCCCCAGCATTTT. Combining the CDR3 with reference TRBV5-5 and TRBJ1-5 gives the whole variable domain DAGVTQSPTHLIKTRGQQVTLRCSPISGHKSVSWYQQVLGQGPQFIFQYYEKEERGRGNFPDRFSARQFPNYSSELNVNALLLGDSALYLCASSPRGRTNNQPQHFGDGTRLSIL.

This clone was seen just once. The chain employs TRBV2 and TRBJ2-2; D could derive from TRBD1 or TRBD2 (5 bases each). Trimming left V 5 bases short and J 2 bases short, with 9 bases between. This CDR3 contains 14 residues. Germline CDR1 reads SNHLY; CDR2 reads FYNNEI. The CDR3 region is CASSRDLNTGELFF. The CDR3, as DNA: TGTGCCAGCAGTCGGGACCTCAACACCGGGGAGCTGTTTTTT.